This TCR beta chain was recovered during a study of T-cell memory formation after mild COVID-19. This clonotype was counted at least ten times. V shed 4 bases and J 0 bases; nucleotides not matched to a gene: 4. This CDR3 region has 16 residues. In TCRdb, the 5' RACE reads were re-called with MiXCR into one record per CDR3 protein. Among 350,000 to 550,000 distinct CDR3 sequences listed, roughly 17% were seen once. The sequence was obtained from a man between 18 and 35 years old who had mild COVID-19 (a few samples of this study predate the infection). Cell type and time point are not known. V usage is TRBV12-3 or TRBV12-4 and J usage is TRBJ2-2; 8 positions match TRBD2. Sample: PBMCs or a T cell subset sorted from them (not recorded which). The CDR3 coding sequence is TGTGCCAGCAGTTCAGCGGGGGCGGCGAACACCGGGGAGCTGTTTTTT. It is translated as CASSSAGAANTGELFF.